The TCR beta chain under discussion was sequenced for a study of blood T cell repertoires in COVID-19. Trimming shortened V by 5 bases and J by 1 base, and 11 bases separated the two germline ends. The CDR3 loop spans 14 amino acids. CDR1 is SGHTA, CDR2 FQGNSA, per germline. Clones were read by immunoSEQ multiplex PCR, and TCRdb kept only the in-frame ones, dropping some. The sample includes 75,000 to 95,000 clones, 75% to 90% seen only once; the top ten take approximately 6.3%. The receptor was derived from a man in his fifties or sixties with active COVID-19. The chain combines TRBV7-2 with TRBJ1-1, with D possibly TRBD1 on 6 matching bases. Sequenced input: peripheral blood. CDR3 DNA sequence: TGTGCCAGCAGCACCCGACAGGAGAACACTGAAGCTTTCTTT. Protein sequence: CASSTRQENTEAFF.